The present T cell receptor (beta chain) was sequenced within a study of blood T cell repertoires in COVID-19. Per the original methods: Amplification with reference gene primers provided the estimates of nucleated cell counts. Libraries were prepared by immunoSEQ multiplex PCR; TCRdb keeps only in-frame clonotypes and omits some of them. The D gene and trimming were derived from the DNA, and the V and J assignments and clone size from that table. The sample carries some 350,000 clones, around nine tenths recorded once. This CDR3 region has 15 residues. Germline CDR1 is WSHSY and CDR2 is SAAADI. The V gene lost 4 bases and the J gene lost 1 base, with 8 bases spanning the gap. The count of this clone is one.

The chain combines TRBV10-2 with TRBJ2-6; a weak D match, TRBD1 (6 bases). The source is a woman aged 18-30 years who had recovered from COVID-19. The sequencing sample was made of peripheral blood. The CDR3 bases are TGCGCCAGCAGTGTTACAGGGTCTGGGGCCAACGTCCTGACTTTC. It specifies CASSVTGSGANVLTF.